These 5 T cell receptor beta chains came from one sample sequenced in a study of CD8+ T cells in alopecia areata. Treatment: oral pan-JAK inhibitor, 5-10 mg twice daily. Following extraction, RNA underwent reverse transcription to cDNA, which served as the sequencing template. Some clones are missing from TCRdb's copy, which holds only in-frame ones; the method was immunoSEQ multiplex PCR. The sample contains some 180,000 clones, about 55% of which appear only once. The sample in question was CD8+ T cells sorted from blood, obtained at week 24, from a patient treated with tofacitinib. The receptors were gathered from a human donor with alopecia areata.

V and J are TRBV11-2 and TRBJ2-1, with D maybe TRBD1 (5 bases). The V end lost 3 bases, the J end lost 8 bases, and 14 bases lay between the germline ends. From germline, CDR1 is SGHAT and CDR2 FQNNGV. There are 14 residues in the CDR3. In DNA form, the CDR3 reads TGTGCCAGCAGCTTTACAGGTCCGGCGGATGAGCAGTTCTTC. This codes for CASSFTGPADEQFF.

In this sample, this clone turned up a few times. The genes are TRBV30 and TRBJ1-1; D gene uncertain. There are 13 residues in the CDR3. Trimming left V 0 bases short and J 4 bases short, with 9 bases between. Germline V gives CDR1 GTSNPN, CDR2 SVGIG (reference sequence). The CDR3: CAWSVGDSTEAFF. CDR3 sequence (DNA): TGTGCCTGGAGTGTAGGTGATAGCACTGAAGCTTTCTTT.

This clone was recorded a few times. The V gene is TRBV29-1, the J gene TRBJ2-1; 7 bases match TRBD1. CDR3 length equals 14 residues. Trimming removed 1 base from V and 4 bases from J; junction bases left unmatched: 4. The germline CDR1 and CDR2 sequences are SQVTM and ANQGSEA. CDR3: CSVEAGTVYNEQFF. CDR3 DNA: TGCAGCGTTGAAGCAGGGACAGTTTACAATGAGCAGTTCTTC.

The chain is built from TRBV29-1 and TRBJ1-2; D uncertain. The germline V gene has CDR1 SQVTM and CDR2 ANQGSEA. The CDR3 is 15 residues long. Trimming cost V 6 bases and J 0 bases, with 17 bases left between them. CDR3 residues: CSVQRPQLANYGYTF. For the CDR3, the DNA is TGCAGCGTCCAAAGGCCACAGTTAGCTAACTATGGCTACACCTTC.

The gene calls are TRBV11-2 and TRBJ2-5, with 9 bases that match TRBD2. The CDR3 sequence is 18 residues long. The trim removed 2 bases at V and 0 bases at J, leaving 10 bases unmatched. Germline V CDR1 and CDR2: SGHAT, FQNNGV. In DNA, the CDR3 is TGTGCCAGCAGCTTATACGTTACCGCGGGGGGGAACCAAGAGACCCAGTACTTC. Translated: CASSLYVTAGGNQETQYF.